The 3 T cell receptor beta chains below come from one sample, sequenced in a study of T cells after yellow fever vaccination. TCRdb re-derived calls from the 5' RACE reads in MiXCR, one entry per CDR3 protein. This table holds about 52,000 distinct CDR3 sequences, about 6.3% found once. The sequencing used CD8+ T cells not binding an NS4B(214-222) dextramer, sorted from PBMCs, collected roughly 47 days after the first yellow fever vaccination. The receptors were gathered from a man aged 18 to 30 who received the YFV17D yellow fever vaccine.

This clonotype has ten or more counts. V gene TRBV7-8 combines with J gene TRBJ2-1, with D unresolved. V was pared by 1 base and J by 4 bases, with 8 bases between. The CDR3 contains 14 residues. Germline CDR1 is SGHVS and CDR2 is FQNEAQ. The DNA of the CDR3 is TGTGCCAGCAGCTTAGTGGGCCATTACAATGAGCAGTTCTTC. Translating gives CASSLVGHYNEQFF.

This clonotype was found a few times. This chain joins TRBV20-1 and TRBJ2-2; tentatively, D is TRBD2 (6 bases). V lost 3 bases and J 1 base, leaving 6 bases between the germline ends. In germline, CDR1 is DFQATT, CDR2 SNEGSKA (reference sequence). This CDR3 is built from 13 residues. The CDR3 nucleotides read TGCAGTGCTAGCGGGGGGAACACCGGGGAGCTGTTTTTT. It is translated as CSASGGNTGELFF.

This clonotype was recorded a few times. The V call is TRBV7-3, the J call TRBJ2-1; TRBD2 matches 8 bases. This CDR3 has 17 residues. V trimming: 5 bases; J trimming: 6 bases; junction bases outside the gene matches: 15. Per the germline V gene, CDR1 is SGHTA and CDR2 is FQGTGA. In nucleotides, the CDR3 is TGTGCCAGCAGCCCCGGGGGTCTGACGGGGGGGTTCAATGAGCAGTTCTTC. Protein product: CASSPGGLTGGFNEQFF.